What follows are 10 T cell receptor beta chains derived from one specimen sequenced in a study of OX40 agonist ivuxolimab in advanced cancers. Produced via immunoSEQ multiplex PCR; TCRdb's table is partial and in-frame only. This table has 60,000 to 70,000 clones, roughly 90% appearing once. Here the sequenced sample was CD4+ or CD8+ T cells sorted from blood, taken in a trial of the OX40 agonist ivuxolimab. All receptors derive from an adult with an advanced solid tumor such as melanoma, head and neck, liver or kidney cancer.

The chain links TRBV9 to TRBJ2-1, with D tentatively TRBD2 (6 bases). The CDR3 runs 16 residues. Trimming left V 4 bases short and J 5 bases short, with 19 bases between. CDR1 is SGDLS, CDR2 YYNGEE, per germline. The CDR3 nucleotides read TGTGCCAGCAGCCCACCAGGGACTCTAGGGAACAATGAGCAGTTCTTC. This gives the protein CASSPPGTLGNNEQFF.

This chain joins TRBV4-1 and TRBJ2-4; the D is unclear. The V end was cut by 4 bases, the J end by 0 bases, with 13 bases between. Germline V gene data show CDR1 as MGHRA and CDR2 as YSYEKL. This CDR3 is built from 16 residues. The CDR3 coding sequence is TGCGCCAGCAGCCCAGCCGAAGAGCTAGCCAAAAACATTCAGTACTTC. This codes for CASSPAEELAKNIQYF.

V is TRBV4-3 and J is TRBJ2-7; D is undetermined. Germline loops: CDR1 LGHNA, CDR2 YSLEER. There are 15 residues in the CDR3. The V end lost 0 bases, the J end lost 5 bases, and 14 bases lay between the germline ends. The CDR3 protein is CASSQDRSTMNEQYF. In nucleotides, the CDR3 is TGCGCCAGCAGCCAAGACAGGTCTACGATGAACGAGCAGTACTTC.

This chain links TRBV5-1 with TRBJ1-1; 7 bases agree with TRBD1. Unmatched junction bases numbered 5, after V lost 3 bases and J lost 6 bases. Germline CDR1 SGHRS, CDR2 YFSETQ. This CDR3 is built from 13 residues. The CDR3 is CASSSSGTAEAFF. The CDR3 coding sequence is TGCGCCAGCAGCTCCTCCGGGACAGCTGAAGCTTTCTTT.

This chain uses TRBV6-1 with TRBJ2-7, with D maybe TRBD1 (6 bases). The CDR3 runs to 13 residues. Germline assignment: CDR1 MNHNS and CDR2 SASEGT. V was clipped by 10 bases and J by 3 bases, with 16 bases between them. CDR3 protein: CATWWAGDYEQYF. CDR3 DNA: TGTGCCACCTGGTGGGCAGGGGACTACGAGCAGTACTTC.

This chain joins TRBV7-9 and TRBJ2-6; 7 nucleotides match TRBD1. Germline loops: CDR1 SEHNR, CDR2 FQNEAQ (reference sequence). This CDR3 spans 17 amino acids. V was clipped by 3 bases and J by 4 bases; unmatched bases: 9. CDR3 coding DNA: TGTGCCAGCAGCTTCGCGGTAGGGGGCACAGGGGCCAACGTCCTGACTTTC. This sequence encodes CASSFAVGGTGANVLTF.

The J gene is TRBJ2-1, the V gene TRBV2; D is possibly TRBD1 or TRBD2 (6 bases each). Germline CDR1 is SNHLY and CDR2 is FYNNEI. This CDR3 comprises 17 residues. Between the trimmed V and J ends, which lost 4 bases and 3 bases, there was a span of 19 bases. The CDR3 bases are TGTGCCAGCAGTGTCCCTTGGGGGGCGGAGATCTACAATGAGCAGTTCTTC. This codes for CASSVPWGAEIYNEQFF. Looking up the rest from reference TRBV2 and TRBJ2-1 gives the full variable domain: EPEVTQTPSHQVTQMGQEVILRCVPISNHLYFYWYRQILGQKVEFLVSFYNNEISEKSEIFDDQFSVERPDGSNFTLKIRSTKLEDSAMYFCASSVPWGAEIYNEQFFGPGTRLTVL.

The rearrangement joins TRBV9 to TRBJ2-1; the match to TRBD2 covers 9 bases. J was trimmed by 3 bases and V by 4 bases; bases with no gene match: 5. Per germline, CDR1 SGDLS and CDR2 YYNGEE. This CDR3 spans 15 amino acids. The CDR3 sequence: CASSPQAGGYNEQFF. DNA of the CDR3: TGTGCCAGCAGCCCCCAAGCGGGAGGCTACAATGAGCAGTTCTTC.

This chain connects TRBV6-5 to TRBJ2-5; 8 bases fit TRBD1. Trimming at V came to 6 bases and at J to 5 bases, leaving 11 bases not matched to a gene. The CDR3 is 15 residues long. CDR1 is MNHEY, CDR2 SVGAGI, per germline. The CDR3 nucleotides read TGTGCCAGCAGCCACACAGGGGGGATAGGGGAGACCCAGTACTTC. Translation: CASSHTGGIGETQYF.

This clone has a single count. The V call is TRBV11-1, the J call TRBJ2-5; TRBD2 might be the D (6 bases). This CDR3 has 16 residues. CDR1 and CDR2 (germline): SGHAT, FQDESV (reference sequence). Deletions cut 1 base from V and 2 bases from J, with 14 bases between. For the CDR3, the DNA is TGTGCCAGCAGCTTAGGGGGGGTGGTGATACAAGAGACCCAGTACTTC. Encoded protein: CASSLGGVVIQETQYF. Full variable domain (rest looked up from reference TRBV11-1 and TRBJ2-5): EAEVAQSPRYKITEKSQAVAFWCDPISGHATLYWYRQILGQGPELLVQFQDESVVDDSQLPKDRFSAERLKGVDSTLKIQPAELGDSAMYLCASSLGGVVIQETQYFGPGTRLLVL.